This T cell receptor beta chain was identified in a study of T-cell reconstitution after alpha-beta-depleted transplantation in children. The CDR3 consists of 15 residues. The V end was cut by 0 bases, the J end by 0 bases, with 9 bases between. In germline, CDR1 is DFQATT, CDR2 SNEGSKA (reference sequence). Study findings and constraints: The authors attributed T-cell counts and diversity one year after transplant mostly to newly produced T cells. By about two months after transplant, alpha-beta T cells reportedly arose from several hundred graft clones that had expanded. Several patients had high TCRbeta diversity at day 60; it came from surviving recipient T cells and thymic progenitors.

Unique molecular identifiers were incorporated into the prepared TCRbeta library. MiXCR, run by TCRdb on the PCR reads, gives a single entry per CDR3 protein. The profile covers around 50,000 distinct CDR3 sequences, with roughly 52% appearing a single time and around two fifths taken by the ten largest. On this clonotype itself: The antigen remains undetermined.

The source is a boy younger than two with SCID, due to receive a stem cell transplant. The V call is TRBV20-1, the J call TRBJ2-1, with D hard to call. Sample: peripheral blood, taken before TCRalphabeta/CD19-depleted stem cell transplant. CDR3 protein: CSARDPSSSYNEQFF. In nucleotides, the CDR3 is TGCAGTGCTAGAGATCCGAGTAGCTCCTACAATGAGCAGTTCTTC.